This T cell receptor beta chain was captured by sequencing in a study of blood T cell repertoires in COVID-19. Study background: Nucleic acid was either cDNA or gDNA, and it came from T cells, B-cell-depleted T cells, or PBMCs.

Looked up from germline, CDR1 is SNHLY and CDR2 is FYNNEI. This CDR3 is 14 amino acids long. V shed 6 bases, J shed 0 bases, and the junction held 0 bases outside the gene matches. In the authors' workflow: Using reference gene primer amplification, nucleated cell counts were estimated. Here immunoSEQ multiplex PCR was the method, and the copy in TCRdb shows in-frame clones only, minus some. Clonal size and the V and J genes are those of that table, whereas D and trimming came from the DNA. The sample holds around 86,000 clones, 84% seen once. The receptor comes from a human donor in a cohort sampled during active COVID-19. The chain recombines TRBV2 with TRBJ1-4; the match to TRBD1 covers 8 bases. What was sequenced was peripheral blood. CDR3 region: CASRTGATNEKLFF. In DNA, the CDR3 is TGTGCCAGCAGGACAGGGGCAACTAATGAAAAACTGTTTTTT. Based on the CDR3 plus reference TRBV2 and TRBJ1-4, the full variable domain is EPEVTQTPSHQVTQMGQEVILRCVPISNHLYFYWYRQILGQKVEFLVSFYNNEISEKSEIFDDQFSVERPDGSNFTLKIRSTKLEDSAMYFCASRTGATNEKLFFGSGTQLSVL.